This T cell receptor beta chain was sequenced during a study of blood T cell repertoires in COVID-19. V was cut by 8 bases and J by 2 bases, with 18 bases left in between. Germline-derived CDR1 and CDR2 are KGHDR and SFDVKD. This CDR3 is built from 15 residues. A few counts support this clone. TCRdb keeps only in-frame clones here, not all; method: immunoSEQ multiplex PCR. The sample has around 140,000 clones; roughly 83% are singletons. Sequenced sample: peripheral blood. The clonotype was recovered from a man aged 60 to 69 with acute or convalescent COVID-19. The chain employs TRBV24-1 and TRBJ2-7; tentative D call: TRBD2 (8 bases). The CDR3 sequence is CATTREGAVTYEQYF. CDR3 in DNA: TGTGCCACCACCCGGGAGGGGGCGGTCACCTACGAGCAGTACTTC.